This T cell receptor beta chain is from a study of T cells in tuberculosis. Study-wide findings and caveats: Selection depended on which cryopreserved specimens were available. GMM-specific TCRs were nearer to active tuberculosis alpha repertoires, suggesting expansion. Classification accuracy was 85% to 90% (AUROC 0.90) with the GMM-specific repertoire.

CDR1 and CDR2 (germline): MDHEN, SYDVKM. J lost 3 bases, V lost 3 bases, and 2 bases had no gene match. The CDR3 runs to 14 residues. On average around 100,000 T cells per donor were immunosequenced. As for this clone: Its antigen is currently unknown.

This table comes from immunoSEQ multiplex PCR, and its TCRdb copy is limited to in-frame clones, with some not included. Among about 29,000 clones listed, approximately 93% were seen once. The chain recombines TRBV28 with TRBJ1-5, with 7 bases matching TRBD1. The TCR was taken from a donor between 10 and 35 years old with latent tuberculosis or without tuberculosis infection. Sequencing input: PBMCs. The CDR3 protein is CASSFTGVNQPQHF. The CDR3 DNA follows: TGTGCCAGCAGTTTCACAGGGGTCAATCAGCCCCAGCATTTT.